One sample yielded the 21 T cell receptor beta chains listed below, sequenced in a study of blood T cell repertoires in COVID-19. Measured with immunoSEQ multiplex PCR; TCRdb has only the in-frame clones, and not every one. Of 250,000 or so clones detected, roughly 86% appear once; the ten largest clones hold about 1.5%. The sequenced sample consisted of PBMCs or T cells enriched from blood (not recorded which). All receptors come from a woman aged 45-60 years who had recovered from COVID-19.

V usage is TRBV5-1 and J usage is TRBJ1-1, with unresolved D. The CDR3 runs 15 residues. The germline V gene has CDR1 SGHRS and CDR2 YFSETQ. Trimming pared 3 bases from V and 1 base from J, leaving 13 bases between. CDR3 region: CASSSQSNGNTEAFF. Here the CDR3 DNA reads TGCGCCAGCAGCTCACAGTCGAATGGGAACACTGAAGCTTTCTTT.

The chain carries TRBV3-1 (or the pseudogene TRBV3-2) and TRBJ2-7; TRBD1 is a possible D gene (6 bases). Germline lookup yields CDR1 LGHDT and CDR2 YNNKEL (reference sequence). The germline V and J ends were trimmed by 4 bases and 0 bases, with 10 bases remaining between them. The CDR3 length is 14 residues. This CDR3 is CASSLGQSSYEQYF. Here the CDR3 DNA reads TGTGCCAGCAGCCTGGGACAAAGCTCCTACGAGCAGTACTTC.

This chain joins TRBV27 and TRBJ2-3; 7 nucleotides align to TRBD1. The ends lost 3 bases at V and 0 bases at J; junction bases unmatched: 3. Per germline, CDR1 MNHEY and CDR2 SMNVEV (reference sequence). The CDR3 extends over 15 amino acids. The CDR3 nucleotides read TGTGCCAGCAGTTTGGACAGGACTAGCACAGATACGCAGTATTTT. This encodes CASSLDRTSTDTQYF.

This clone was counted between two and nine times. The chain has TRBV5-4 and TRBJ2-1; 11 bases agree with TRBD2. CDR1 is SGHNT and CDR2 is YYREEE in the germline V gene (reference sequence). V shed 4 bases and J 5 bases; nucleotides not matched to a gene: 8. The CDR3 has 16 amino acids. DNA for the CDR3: TGTGCCAGCAGCCGGAGGATAGCGGGAGGGGACAATGAGCAGTTCTTC. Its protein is CASSRRIAGGDNEQFF.

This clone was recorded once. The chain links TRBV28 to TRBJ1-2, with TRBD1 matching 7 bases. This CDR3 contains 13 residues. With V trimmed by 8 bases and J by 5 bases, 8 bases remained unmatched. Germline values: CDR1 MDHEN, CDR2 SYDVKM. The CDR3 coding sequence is TGTGCCAGCTCCACAGGGGTGGGATATGGCTACACCTTC. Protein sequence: CASSTGVGYGYTF.

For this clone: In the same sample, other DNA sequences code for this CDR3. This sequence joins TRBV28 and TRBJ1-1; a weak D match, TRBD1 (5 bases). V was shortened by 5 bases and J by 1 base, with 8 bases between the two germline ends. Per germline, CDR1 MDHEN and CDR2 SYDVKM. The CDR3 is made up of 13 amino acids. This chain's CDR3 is CASSLTGNTEAFF. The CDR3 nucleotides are TGTGCCAGCAGTCTCACAGGGAACACTGAAGCTTTCTTT.

CDR3 protein: CASSQVITPRNTIYF. CDR3 nucleotides: TGCGCCAGCAGCCAAGTCATTACACCCAGAAACACCATATATTTT. The V and J genes are TRBV4-1 and TRBJ1-3; the D is unclear. Deletions cut 1 base from V and 5 bases from J, with 12 bases between. The CDR3 has 15 amino acids. CDR1 is MGHRA, CDR2 YSYEKL, per germline.

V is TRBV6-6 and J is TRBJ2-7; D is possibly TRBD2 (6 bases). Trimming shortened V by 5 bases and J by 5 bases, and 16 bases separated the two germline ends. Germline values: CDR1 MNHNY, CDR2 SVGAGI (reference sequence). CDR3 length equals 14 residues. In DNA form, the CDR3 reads TGTGCCAGCAGTAAGGCTAGCGTCGTGAACGAGCAGTACTTC. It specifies CASSKASVVNEQYF.

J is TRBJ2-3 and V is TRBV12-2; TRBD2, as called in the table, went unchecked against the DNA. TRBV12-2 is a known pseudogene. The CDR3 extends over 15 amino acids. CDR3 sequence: CASRLERGGADTQYF. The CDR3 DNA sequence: TGTGCAAGTCGACTTGAGAGGGGGGGCGCAGATACGCAGTATTTT.

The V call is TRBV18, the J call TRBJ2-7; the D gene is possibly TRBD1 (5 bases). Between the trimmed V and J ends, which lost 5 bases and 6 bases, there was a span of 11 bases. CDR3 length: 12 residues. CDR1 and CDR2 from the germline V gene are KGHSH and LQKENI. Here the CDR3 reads CASSFDSGEQYF. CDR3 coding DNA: TGTGCCAGCTCATTCGACAGTGGCGAGCAGTACTTC.

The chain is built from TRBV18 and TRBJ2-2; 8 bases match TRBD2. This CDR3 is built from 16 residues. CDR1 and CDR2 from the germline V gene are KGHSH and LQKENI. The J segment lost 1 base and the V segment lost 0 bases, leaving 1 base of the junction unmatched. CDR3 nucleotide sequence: TGTGCCAGCTCACCACCACTAGCGGAGAACACCGGGGAGCTGTTTTTT. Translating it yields CASSPPLAENTGELFF.

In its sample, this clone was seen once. This CDR3 is CASSAFAGVSYEQYF. CDR3 nucleotides: TGTGCCAGTAGTGCCTTCGCAGGGGTCTCCTACGAGCAGTACTTC. The chain joins TRBV19 to TRBJ2-7; the D gene is possibly TRBD1 (6 bases). The CDR3 runs to 15 residues. Between the trimmed V and J ends, which lost 5 bases and 0 bases, there was a span of 14 bases. Germline V CDR1 and CDR2: LNHDA, SQIVND (reference sequence). The complete variable domain, with remaining parts taken from reference TRBV19 and TRBJ2-7, reads DGGITQSPKYLFRKEGQNVTLSCEQNLNHDAMYWYRQDPGQGLRLIYYSQIVNDFQKGDIAEGYSVSREKKESFPLTVTSAQKNPTAFYLCASSAFAGVSYEQYFGPGTRLTVT.

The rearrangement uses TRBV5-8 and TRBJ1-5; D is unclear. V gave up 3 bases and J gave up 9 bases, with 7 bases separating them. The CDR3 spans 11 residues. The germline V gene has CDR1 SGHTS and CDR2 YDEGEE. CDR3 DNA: TGTGCCAGCAGCTGGCAGGCGCCCCAGCATTTT. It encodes CASSWQAPQHF.

In DNA form, the CDR3 reads TGCGCCAGCAGCGACGGGAACGGCAATGAGCAGTTCTTC. It encodes CASSDGNGNEQFF. V and J are TRBV5-1 and TRBJ2-1, with D maybe TRBD2 (5 bases). The CDR3 sequence is 13 residues long. V lost 4 bases to trimming and J lost 6 bases, with 11 bases between them. Germline CDR1 SGHRS, CDR2 YFSETQ.

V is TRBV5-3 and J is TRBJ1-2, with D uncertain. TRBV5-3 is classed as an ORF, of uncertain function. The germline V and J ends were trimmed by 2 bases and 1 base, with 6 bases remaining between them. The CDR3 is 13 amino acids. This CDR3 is CARSFLINYGYTF. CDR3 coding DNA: TGTGCCAGAAGCTTTCTAATTAACTATGGCTACACCTTC.

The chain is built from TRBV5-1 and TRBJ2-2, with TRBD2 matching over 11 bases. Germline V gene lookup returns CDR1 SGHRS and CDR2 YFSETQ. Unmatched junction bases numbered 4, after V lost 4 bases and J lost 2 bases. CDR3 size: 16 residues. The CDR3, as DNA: TGCGCCAGCAGCAAACTAGCGGGGGTAAACACCGGGGAGCTGTTTTTT. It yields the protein CASSKLAGVNTGELFF.

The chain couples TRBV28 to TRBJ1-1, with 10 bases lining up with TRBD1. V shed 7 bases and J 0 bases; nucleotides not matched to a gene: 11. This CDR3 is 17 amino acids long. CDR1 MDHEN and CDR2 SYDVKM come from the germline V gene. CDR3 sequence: CASKILGTGVLNTEAFF. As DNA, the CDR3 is TGTGCCAGCAAAATTTTAGGGACAGGGGTTCTGAACACTGAAGCTTTCTTT.

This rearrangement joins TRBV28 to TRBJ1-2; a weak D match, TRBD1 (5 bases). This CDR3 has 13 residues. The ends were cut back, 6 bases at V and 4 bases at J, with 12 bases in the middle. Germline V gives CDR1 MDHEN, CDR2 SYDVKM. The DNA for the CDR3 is TGTGCCAGCAGCCCTGTTAGGGGCTATGGCTACACCTTC. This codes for CASSPVRGYGYTF.

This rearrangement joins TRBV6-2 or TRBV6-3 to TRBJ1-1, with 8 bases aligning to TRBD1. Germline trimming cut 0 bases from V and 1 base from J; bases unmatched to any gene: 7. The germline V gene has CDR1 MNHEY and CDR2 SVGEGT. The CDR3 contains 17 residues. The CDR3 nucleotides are TGTGCCAGCAGTTACTCGATGACAGGGGAGGGGAACACTGAAGCTTTCTTT. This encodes CASSYSMTGEGNTEAFF.

CDR3 bases: TGTGCCTGGAGTTCAGGGAATGAGCAGTTCTTC. Protein product: CAWSSGNEQFF. The chain is built from TRBV30 and TRBJ2-1; D might be TRBD1 (5 bases). The germline V gene encodes CDR1 GTSNPN and CDR2 SVGIG (reference sequence). Trimming took off 2 bases at V and 7 bases at J, with 6 bases between the two ends. CDR3 size: 11 residues.

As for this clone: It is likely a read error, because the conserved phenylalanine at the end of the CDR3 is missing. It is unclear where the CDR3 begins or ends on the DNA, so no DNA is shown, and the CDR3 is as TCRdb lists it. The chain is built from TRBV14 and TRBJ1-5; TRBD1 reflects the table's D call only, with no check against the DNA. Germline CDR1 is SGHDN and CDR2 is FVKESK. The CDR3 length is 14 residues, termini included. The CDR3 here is CASSPFFGRVFPLG.